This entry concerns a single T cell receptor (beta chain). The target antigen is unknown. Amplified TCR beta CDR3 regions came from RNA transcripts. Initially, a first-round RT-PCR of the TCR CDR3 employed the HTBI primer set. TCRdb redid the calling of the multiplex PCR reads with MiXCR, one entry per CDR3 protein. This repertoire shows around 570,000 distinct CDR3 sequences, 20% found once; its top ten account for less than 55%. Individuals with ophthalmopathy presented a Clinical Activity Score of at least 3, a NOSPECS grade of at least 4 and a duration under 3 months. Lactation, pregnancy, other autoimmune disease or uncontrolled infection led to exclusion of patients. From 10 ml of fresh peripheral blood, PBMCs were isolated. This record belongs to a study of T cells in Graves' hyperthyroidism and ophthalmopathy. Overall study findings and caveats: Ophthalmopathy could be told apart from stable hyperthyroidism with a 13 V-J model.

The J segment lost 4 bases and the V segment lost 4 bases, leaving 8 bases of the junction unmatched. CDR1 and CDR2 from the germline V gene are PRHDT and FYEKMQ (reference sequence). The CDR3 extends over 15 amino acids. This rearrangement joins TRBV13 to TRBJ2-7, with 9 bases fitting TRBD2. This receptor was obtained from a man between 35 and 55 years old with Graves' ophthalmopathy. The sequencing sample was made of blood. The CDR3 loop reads CASSSPVREGYEQYF. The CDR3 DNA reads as TGTGCCAGCAGCTCCCCCGTGCGGGAGGGTTACGAGCAGTACTTC.